The present TCR beta chain was sequenced within a study of cytomegalovirus exposure and HLA in healthy donors. Study findings and constraints: Per a later analysis, about 15,000 TCR beta sequences showed association with HLA alleles at 0.05 false discovery rate.

PCR primers comprised 60 Vbeta and 13 Jbeta primers. The data were produced by immunoSEQ multiplex PCR, yet TCRdb's version contains in-frame clones alone and is incomplete. The sample has 75,000 to 90,000 clones, around three fifths seen once. Healthy bone marrow donors formed the donor group. On this clone: Its antigen is unknown.

V was clipped by 4 bases and J by 0 bases; unmatched bases: 5. The CDR3 extends over 16 amino acids. Germline CDR1 reads SGHRS; CDR2 reads YFSETQ. The chain is built from TRBV5-1 and TRBJ2-5; 11 nucleotides line up with TRBD2. Input material: PBMCs. The TCR was taken from a woman aged 40 to 50 in good health and CMV-seropositive. The CDR3 DNA reads TGCGCCAGCAGCCTGGGACTAGCGGTCTACCAAGAGACCCAGTACTTC. This translates into CASSLGLAVYQETQYF.